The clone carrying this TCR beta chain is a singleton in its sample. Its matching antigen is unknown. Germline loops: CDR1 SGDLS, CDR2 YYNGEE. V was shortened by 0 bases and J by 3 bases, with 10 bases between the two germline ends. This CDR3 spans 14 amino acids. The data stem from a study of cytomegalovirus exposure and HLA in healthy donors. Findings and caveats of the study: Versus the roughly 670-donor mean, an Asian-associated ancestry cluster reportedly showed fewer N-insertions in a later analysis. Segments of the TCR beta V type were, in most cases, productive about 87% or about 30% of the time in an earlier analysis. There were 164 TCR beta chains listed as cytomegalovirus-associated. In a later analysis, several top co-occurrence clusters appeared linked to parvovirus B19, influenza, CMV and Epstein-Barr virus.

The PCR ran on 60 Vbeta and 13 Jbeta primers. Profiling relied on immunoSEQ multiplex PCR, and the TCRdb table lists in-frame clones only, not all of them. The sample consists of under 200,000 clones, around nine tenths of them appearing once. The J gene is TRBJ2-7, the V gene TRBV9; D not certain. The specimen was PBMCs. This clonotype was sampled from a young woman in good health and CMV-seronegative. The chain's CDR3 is CASSVAPGNYEQYF. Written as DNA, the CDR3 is TGTGCCAGCAGCGTAGCTCCAGGTAACTACGAGCAGTACTTC.